The next 32 T cell receptor beta chains were all read from a single sample in a study of blood T cell repertoires in COVID-19. Assay used: immunoSEQ multiplex PCR; TCRdb lists only in-frame clones, some missing. The sample yields about 320,000 clones, approximately 89% seen once. Sequencing was carried out using peripheral blood. The receptors were sampled from a woman aged 25 to 39 with COVID-19, enrolled during active disease.

There are a few counts of this clone. The rearrangement joins TRBV19 to TRBJ1-5, with 8 nucleotides matching TRBD1. The V segment lost 5 bases and the J segment 6 bases; nucleotides outside the gene matches: 6. The germline V gene has CDR1 LNHDA and CDR2 SQIVND (reference sequence). The CDR3 loop spans 14 amino acids. Here the CDR3 reads CASSWTGFGQPQHF. The CDR3 region has the DNA TGTGCCAGTAGTTGGACAGGGTTTGGTCAGCCCCAGCATTTT.

The rearrangement uses TRBV2 and TRBJ2-7; 8 bases fit TRBD2. Germline V gives CDR1 SNHLY, CDR2 FYNNEI. The CDR3 totals 15 residues. The V and J ends lost 2 bases and 4 bases, in that order; junction bases with no gene match: 7. CDR3 DNA sequence: TGTGCCAGCAGTGAATTGGTTAGCGGGGTATACGAGCAGTACTTC. Its protein is CASSELVSGVYEQYF.

This clone was recorded once. The chain is built from TRBV21-1 and TRBJ2-7; TRBD2 is the table's D call, not checked against the DNA. TRBV21-1 is annotated as a pseudogene. The CDR3 covers 14 residues. The CDR3 DNA sequence: TGTGCCACCCGGGGACTAGCGGTATCCTACGAGCAGTACTTC. Translating gives CATRGLAVSYEQYF.

The J gene is TRBJ1-4, the V gene TRBV5-5; D might be TRBD1 (6 bases). The CDR3 loop spans 16 amino acids. Germline lookup yields CDR1 SGHKS and CDR2 YYEKEE (reference sequence). The V and J ends lost 5 bases and 0 bases respectively, with 14 bases between them. CDR3 bases: TGTGCCAGCAGACGCTCAGGGGCCGCAACTAATGAAAAACTGTTTTTT. It encodes CASRRSGAATNEKLFF. Complete variable domain (other parts from reference TRBV5-5 and TRBJ1-4): DAGVTQSPTHLIKTRGQQVTLRCSPISGHKSVSWYQQVLGQGPQFIFQYYEKEERGRGNFPDRFSARQFPNYSSELNVNALLLGDSALYLCASRRSGAATNEKLFFGSGTQLSVL.

This chain connects TRBV4-2 to TRBJ2-5; TRBD1 is a possible D gene (5 bases). V shed 0 bases and J shed 5 bases, with 10 bases lying between them. The CDR3 length is 14 residues. The germline V gene has CDR1 LGHNA and CDR2 YNFKEQ. The CDR3 region is CASSQDQGRETQYF. CDR3 nucleotides: TGTGCCAGCAGCCAAGATCAGGGTCGGGAGACCCAGTACTTC.

This clone was seen only once. The CDR3 protein is CATPTGSGNTIYF. CDR3 DNA sequence: TGTGCCACCCCAACAGGGTCTGGAAACACCATATATTTT. The chain has TRBV19 and TRBJ1-3; D is possibly TRBD1 (6 bases). This CDR3 spans 13 amino acids. Trimming took off 10 bases at V and 1 base at J, with 11 bases between the two ends. The germline CDR1 and CDR2 sequences are LNHDA and SQIVND (reference sequence).

V usage is TRBV5-1 and J usage is TRBJ1-4; D not certain. Germline loops: CDR1 SGHRS, CDR2 YFSETQ. This CDR3 is 15 amino acids long. The germline V and J ends were trimmed by 1 base and 0 bases, with 7 bases remaining between them. CDR3 nucleotides: TGCGCCAGCAGCTTGTCCCCCGCAACTAATGAAAAACTGTTTTTT. Its protein is CASSLSPATNEKLFF.

The chain is built from TRBV2 and TRBJ2-2, with 11 bases lining up with TRBD2. Germline-derived CDR1 and CDR2 are SNHLY and FYNNEI. The trim removed 5 bases at V and 5 bases at J, leaving 4 bases unmatched. The CDR3 runs to 15 residues. DNA for the CDR3: TGTGCCAGCAGTTTAGCGGGGGGGCATACCGGGGAGCTGTTTTTT. Amino acids: CASSLAGGHTGELFF.

The chain joins TRBV29-1 to TRBJ2-1, with unresolved D. This CDR3 has 10 amino acids. Trimming took 4 bases from V and 7 from J, leaving 5 bases between them. CDR1 and CDR2 from the germline V gene are SQVTM and ANQGSEA. The CDR3 sequence: CSVGSNEQFF. In DNA form, the CDR3 reads TGCAGCGTTGGTTCGAATGAGCAGTTCTTC.

This chain links TRBV5-1 with TRBJ2-5; TRBD1 might be the D (6 bases). The V end was cut by 3 bases, the J end by 4 bases, with 10 bases between. Germline V gene data show CDR1 as SGHRS and CDR2 as YFSETQ. The CDR3 runs to 13 residues. CDR3: CASSSQGPETQYF. In DNA, the CDR3 is TGCGCCAGCAGCTCACAGGGCCCAGAGACCCAGTACTTC.

The genes are TRBV28 and TRBJ1-5, with 9 bases lining up with TRBD1. J was trimmed by 7 bases and V by 6 bases; bases with no gene match: 7. This CDR3 is built from 14 residues. The germline V gene encodes CDR1 MDHEN and CDR2 SYDVKM. The CDR3 spells CASRWTGAGQPQHF. The DNA of the CDR3 is TGTGCCAGCAGATGGACAGGGGCAGGACAGCCCCAGCATTTT.

The genes are TRBV19 and TRBJ1-1; D remains ambiguous. This CDR3 is 16 amino acids long. V lost 3 bases, J lost 0 bases, and 14 bases lay in between. CDR1 LNHDA and CDR2 SQIVND come from the germline V gene (reference sequence). CDR3 nucleotide sequence: TGTGCCAGTAGTATTTCAGTAACCCGCTTGAACACTGAAGCTTTCTTT. This sequence encodes CASSISVTRLNTEAFF.

In this sample, this clone turned up a few times. The chain has TRBV6-4 and TRBJ1-2; D not certain. Deletions cut 8 bases from V and 4 bases from J, with 26 bases between. The CDR3 loop spans 17 amino acids. In germline, CDR1 is MRHNA, CDR2 SNTAGT. In nucleotides, the CDR3 is TGTGCCAGCGGCCATCAGGTGGCAATTCGTTATTGCTATGGCTACACCTTC. Protein product: CASGHQVAIRYCYGYTF.

This chain uses TRBV5-8 with TRBJ2-5; D is uncertain. V lost 1 base, J lost 3 bases, and 10 bases lay in between. This CDR3 comprises 14 residues. The V gene's germline CDR1 is SGHTS and CDR2 YDEGEE. The CDR3 DNA follows: TGTGCCAGCAGCTTGATGAGTGCGGAAGAGACCCAGTACTTC. Residues: CASSLMSAEETQYF.

J is TRBJ2-7 and V is TRBV29-1, with 7 bases identical to TRBD1. This CDR3 spans 14 amino acids. Germline V lookup: CDR1 SQVTM, CDR2 ANQGSEA. V was pared by 5 bases and J by 3 bases, with 10 bases of the junction left unmatched. This CDR3 reads CSVFAKDRIYEQYF. CDR3 DNA: TGCAGCGTTTTCGCAAAGGACAGGATCTACGAGCAGTACTTC.

The V call is TRBV6-1, the J call TRBJ2-1; 8 positions match TRBD1. The CDR3 runs 15 residues. J was trimmed by 9 bases and V by 1 base; bases with no gene match: 8. CDR1 and CDR2 from the germline V gene are MNHNS and SASEGT. This chain's CDR3 is CASSEDGRGLFEQFF. Here the CDR3 DNA reads TGTGCCAGCAGTGAAGATGGCAGGGGGCTTTTTGAGCAGTTCTTC.

The CDR3 region has the DNA TGTGCCAGCAGTGAAGCGAGAGGCTTGAAACCCTACGAGCAGTACTTC. It specifies CASSEARGLKPYEQYF. The chain uses TRBV6-1 and TRBJ2-7, with D uncertain. Germline values: CDR1 MNHNS, CDR2 SASEGT. CDR3 length equals 16 residues. V lost 0 bases and J lost 2, with 14 bases in between.

This clone occurred a few times. The rearrangement links TRBV2 to TRBJ2-7, with D possibly matching TRBD1 (6 bases). The V and J ends lost 6 bases and 0 bases respectively, with 15 bases between them. Germline V gene sequence: CDR1 SNHLY, CDR2 FYNNEI. This CDR3 has 15 residues. CDR3 loop: CASSPRQDLSYEQYF. In DNA form, the CDR3 reads TGTGCCAGCAGCCCCAGACAGGACCTCTCCTACGAGCAGTACTTC.

The chain uses TRBV9 and TRBJ1-2; D not resolved. Germline loops: CDR1 SGDLS, CDR2 YYNGEE. V was pared by 6 bases and J by 3 bases, with 21 bases between. The length of the CDR3 is 16 residues. DNA for the CDR3: TGTGCCAGCAACGGAGGAGGGTCTCAGCTTTACTATGGCTACACCTTC. Its translation is CASNGGGSQLYYGYTF.

Only one count was recorded for this clone. The chain joins TRBV20-1 to TRBJ1-2, with D hard to call. This CDR3 spans 14 amino acids. Looked up from germline, CDR1 is DFQATT and CDR2 is SNEGSKA (reference sequence). Trimming pared 5 bases from V and 4 bases from J, leaving 17 bases between. The CDR3: CSAGGGKESYGYTF. CDR3 nucleotides: TGCAGTGCTGGTGGCGGGAAGGAGAGCTATGGCTACACCTTC.

V usage is TRBV5-6 and J usage is TRBJ1-2; no definite D call. Germline-derived CDR1 and CDR2 are SGHDT and YYEEEE. The V end was cut by 5 bases, the J end by 4 bases, with 18 bases between. This CDR3 comprises 15 residues. The CDR3 here is CASRFQEESFYGYTF. The CDR3 DNA is TGTGCCAGCAGGTTTCAGGAGGAGTCCTTCTATGGCTACACCTTC.

V is TRBV5-1 and J is TRBJ2-5; 13 bases agree with TRBD2. Trimming at V came to 0 bases and at J to 0 bases, leaving 11 bases not matched to a gene. Per the germline V gene, CDR1 is SGHRS and CDR2 is YFSETQ. The CDR3 runs to 20 residues. This CDR3 is CASSLGVRLAGGMYQETQYF. In nucleotides, the CDR3 is TGCGCCAGCAGCTTGGGTGTGAGACTAGCGGGGGGAATGTACCAAGAGACCCAGTACTTC.

The chain combines TRBV6-1 with TRBJ1-6; D remains ambiguous. Germline CDR1 and CDR2: MNHNS and SASEGT. With 1 base removed from V and 6 bases from J, the gap between germline ends came to 13 bases. The length of the CDR3 is 16 residues. This CDR3 is CASSEGSLLRNSPLHF. CDR3 nucleotide sequence: TGTGCCAGCAGTGAAGGGAGTCTACTTCGTAATTCACCCCTCCACTTT.

The genes are TRBV7-9 and TRBJ1-1; weak D call: TRBD1 (6 bases). Deletions cut 2 bases from V and 5 bases from J, with 18 bases between. The length of the CDR3 is 16 residues. The germline gives CDR1 SEHNR, CDR2 FQNEAQ (reference sequence). CDR3 sequence (DNA): TGTGCCAGCAGCTTAATAGGACAGTCCCGAAGGACTGAAGCTTTCTTT. Translation: CASSLIGQSRRTEAFF.

This chain joins TRBV11-3 and TRBJ1-4; D unclear. Germline V gene data show CDR1 as SGHNT and CDR2 as YENEEA. Trimming removed 5 bases at V and 0 bases at J, with 7 bases between. CDR3 length: 14 amino acids. The CDR3 region has the DNA TGTGCCAGCAGCAGAGGAGCAACTAATGAAAAACTGTTTTTT. This gives the protein CASSRGATNEKLFF.

The chain links TRBV28 to TRBJ1-5, with 7 bases lining up with TRBD1. The CDR3 runs to 17 residues. Losses at the gene ends were 4 bases for V and 6 bases for J; bases not matched to a gene: 15. Germline V lookup: CDR1 MDHEN, CDR2 SYDVKM. CDR3 nucleotides: TGTGCCAGCAGTTCACCAACCGGGACAGATATCATTCAGCCCCAGCATTTT. Translating it yields CASSSPTGTDIIQPQHF.

This clone was detected only a few times. CDR3 amino acids: CASAGQVFNEKLFF. CDR3 bases: TGTGCCAGCGCCGGACAGGTTTTTAATGAAAAACTGTTTTTT. The rearrangement joins TRBV6-5 to TRBJ1-4, with 7 nucleotides matching TRBD1. J was trimmed by 4 bases and V by 8 bases; bases with no gene match: 7. Germline lookup yields CDR1 MNHEY and CDR2 SVGAGI. The CDR3 extends over 14 amino acids.

V usage is TRBV18 and J usage is TRBJ2-2, with D tentatively TRBD2 (5 bases). Trimming cost V 3 bases and J 0 bases, with 14 bases left between them. The CDR3 has 17 amino acids. The V gene's germline CDR1 is KGHSH and CDR2 LQKENI. The CDR3 is CASSPTRGSPNTGELFF. CDR3 nucleotides: TGTGCCAGCTCACCTACACGGGGATCACCGAACACCGGGGAGCTGTTTTTT. Full variable domain (missing parts from reference TRBV18 and TRBJ2-2): NAGVMQNPRHLVRRRGQEARLRCSPMKGHSHVYWYRQLPEEGLKFMVYLQKENIIDESGMPKERFSAEFPKEGPSILRIQQVVRGDSAAYFCASSPTRGSPNTGELFFGEGSRLTVL.

This chain uses TRBV5-1 with TRBJ2-1, with 7 positions matching TRBD2. Per germline, CDR1 SGHRS and CDR2 YFSETQ. J was trimmed by 0 bases and V by 0 bases; bases with no gene match: 6. The CDR3 consists of 17 residues. CDR3: CASSLASSGFSYNEQFF. The CDR3 nucleotides are TGCGCCAGCAGCTTGGCGTCTAGCGGATTCTCCTACAATGAGCAGTTCTTC.

The V call is TRBV10-2, the J call TRBJ2-7; maybe TRBD1 (5 bases). Germline V gene sequence: CDR1 WSHSY, CDR2 SAAADI. V was shortened by 0 bases and J by 2 bases, with 11 bases between the two germline ends. This CDR3 is 15 amino acids long. In DNA, the CDR3 is TGCGCCAGCAGTGAGTCCCCAGGGAACCCCTACGAGCAGTACTTC. Translated, it gives CASSESPGNPYEQYF.

The chain employs TRBV29-1 and TRBJ2-3; 8 bases are a match to TRBD2. The CDR3 covers 15 residues. Germline assignment: CDR1 SQVTM and CDR2 ANQGSEA. After removal of 4 bases from V and 1 base from J, the junction contained 7 bases not matched to a gene. The CDR3 region is CSVAHTSGRTDTQYF. CDR3 DNA: TGCAGCGTTGCGCATACTAGCGGACGCACAGATACGCAGTATTTT.

The V gene is TRBV6-2 or TRBV6-3, the J gene TRBJ2-7; TRBD2 matches at 8 bases. J gave up 3 bases and V 5 bases, and 3 bases lay outside the gene matches. The CDR3 consists of 13 residues. The germline CDR1 and CDR2 sequences are MNHEY and SVGEGT. CDR3 amino acids: CASSRGGNYEQYF. DNA of the CDR3: TGTGCCAGCAGTCGGGGGGGGAACTACGAGCAGTACTTC.